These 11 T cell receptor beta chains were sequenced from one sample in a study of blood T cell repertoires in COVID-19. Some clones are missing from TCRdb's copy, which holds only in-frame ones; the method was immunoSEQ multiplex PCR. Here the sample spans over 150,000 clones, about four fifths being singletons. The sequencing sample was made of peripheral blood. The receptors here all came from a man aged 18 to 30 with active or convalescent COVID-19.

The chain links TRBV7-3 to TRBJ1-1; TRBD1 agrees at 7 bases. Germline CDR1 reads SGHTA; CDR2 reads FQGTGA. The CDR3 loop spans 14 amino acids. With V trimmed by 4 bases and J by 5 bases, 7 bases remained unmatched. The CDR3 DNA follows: TGTGCCAGCAGCTCACAGGGGCCAGGGACTGAAGCTTTCTTT. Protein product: CASSSQGPGTEAFF.

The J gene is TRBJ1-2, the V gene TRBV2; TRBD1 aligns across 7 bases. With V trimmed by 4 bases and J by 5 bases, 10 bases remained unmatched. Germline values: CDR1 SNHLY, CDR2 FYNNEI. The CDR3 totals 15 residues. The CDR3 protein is CASSVRQGGGYGYTF. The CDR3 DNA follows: TGTGCCAGCAGTGTTCGGCAGGGGGGTGGATATGGCTACACCTTC.

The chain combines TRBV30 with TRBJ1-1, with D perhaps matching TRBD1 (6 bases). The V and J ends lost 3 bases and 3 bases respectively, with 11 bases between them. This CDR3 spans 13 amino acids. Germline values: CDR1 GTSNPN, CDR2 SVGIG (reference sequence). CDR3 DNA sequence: TGTGCCTGGAGATACAGGGTTGACACTGAAGCTTTCTTT. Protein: CAWRYRVDTEAFF.

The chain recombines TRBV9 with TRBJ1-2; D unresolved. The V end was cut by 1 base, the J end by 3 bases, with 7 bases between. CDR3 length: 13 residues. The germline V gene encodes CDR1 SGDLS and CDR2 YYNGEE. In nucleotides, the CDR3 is TGTGCCAGCAGCGTATCGGAGCACTATGGCTACACCTTC. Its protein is CASSVSEHYGYTF.

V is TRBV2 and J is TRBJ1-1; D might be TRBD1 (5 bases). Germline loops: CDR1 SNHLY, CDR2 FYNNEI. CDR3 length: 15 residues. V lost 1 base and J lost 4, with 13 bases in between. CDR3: CASSEVGRQGTEAFF. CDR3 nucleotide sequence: TGTGCCAGCAGTGAAGTCGGGAGGCAGGGCACTGAAGCTTTCTTT.

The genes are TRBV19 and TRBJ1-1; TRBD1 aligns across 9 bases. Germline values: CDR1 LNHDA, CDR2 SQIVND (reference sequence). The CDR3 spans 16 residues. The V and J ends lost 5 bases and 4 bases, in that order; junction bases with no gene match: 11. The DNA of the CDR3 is TGTGCCAGTAGTTTCGCCGGGACAGGGTTTGTCACTGAAGCTTTCTTT. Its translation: CASSFAGTGFVTEAFF. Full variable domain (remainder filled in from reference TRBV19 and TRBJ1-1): DGGITQSPKYLFRKEGQNVTLSCEQNLNHDAMYWYRQDPGQGLRLIYYSQIVNDFQKGDIAEGYSVSREKKESFPLTVTSAQKNPTAFYLCASSFAGTGFVTEAFFGQGTRLTVV.

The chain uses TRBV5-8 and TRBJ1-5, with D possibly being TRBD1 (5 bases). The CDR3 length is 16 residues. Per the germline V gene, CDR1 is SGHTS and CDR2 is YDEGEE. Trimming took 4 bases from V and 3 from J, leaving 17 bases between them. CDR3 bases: TGTGCCAGCAGCCCCGGGGAGGGGACCTACAATCAGCCCCAGCATTTT. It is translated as CASSPGEGTYNQPQHF.

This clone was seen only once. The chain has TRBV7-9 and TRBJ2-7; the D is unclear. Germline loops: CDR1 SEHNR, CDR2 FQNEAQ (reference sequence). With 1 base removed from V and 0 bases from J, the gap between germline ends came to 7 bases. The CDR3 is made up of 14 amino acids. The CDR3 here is CASSLEPSSYEQYF. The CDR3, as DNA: TGTGCCAGCAGCTTAGAGCCTAGCTCCTACGAGCAGTACTTC.

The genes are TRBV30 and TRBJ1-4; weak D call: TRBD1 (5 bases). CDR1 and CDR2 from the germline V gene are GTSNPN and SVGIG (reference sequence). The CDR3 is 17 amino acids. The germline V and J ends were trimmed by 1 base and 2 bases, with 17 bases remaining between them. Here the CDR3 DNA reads TGTGCCTGGAGTGGGGAGGTCGGGGGTAGTACTAATGAAAAACTGTTTTTT. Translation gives CAWSGEVGGSTNEKLFF.

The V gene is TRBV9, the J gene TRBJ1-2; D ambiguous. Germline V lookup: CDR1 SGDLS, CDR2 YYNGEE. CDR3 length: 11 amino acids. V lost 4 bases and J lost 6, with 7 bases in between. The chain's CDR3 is CASSSLDGYTF. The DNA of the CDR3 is TGTGCCAGCAGCTCCCTAGATGGCTACACCTTC.

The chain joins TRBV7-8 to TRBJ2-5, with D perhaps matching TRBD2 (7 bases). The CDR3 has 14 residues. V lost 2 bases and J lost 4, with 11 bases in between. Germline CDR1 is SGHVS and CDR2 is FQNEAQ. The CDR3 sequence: CASSLSGGRETQYF. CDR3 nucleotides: TGTGCCAGCAGCTTATCGGGGGGCCGAGAGACCCAGTACTTC.